This T cell receptor beta chain is from a study of T-cell memory formation after mild COVID-19 (dated by TCRdb to about 2021). Context from the whole study: TCR sequence clusters from the two donors were found to be largely donor specific. Two young, previously healthy adult volunteers, one female and one male, were included in the cohort. In a couple of donors, T-cell clones that expanded and contracted after mild COVID-19 were followed by sequencing TCRalpha and TCRbeta repertoires longitudinally.

Ficoll-Paque density gradient centrifugation was used to isolate PBMCs. Reads for this sample came from an Illumina NovaSeq 6000. TCRalpha and TCRbeta cDNA libraries were built by 5'RACE with constant-segment primers, adding sample barcodes and unique molecular identifiers. RNA was extracted from every sample with Trizol reagent. Libraries were amplified in two PCR steps, with a second sample barcode and Illumina TruSeq adapters added in the second step. Sequencing of libraries was performed on an Illumina NovaSeq with 2 x 150 bp paired-end reads. As for how the authors treated the data: Reads were demultiplexed and collapsed into UMI-guided consensus sequences with migec v1.2.7. Using mixcr v2.1.11, UMI consensuses were aligned to TRA and TRB V and J templates and then assembled into clonotypes. Expanded or contracted clonotypes were those called significant by both edgeR and NoisET, with noise models trained on biological replicates. For edgeR calls, a false discovery rate-adjusted p below 0.01 and a log2 fold-change threshold of 1 were applied. As an exploratory analysis of dynamics, max-normalized trajectories of the 1000 most abundant clonotypes were examined with PCA combined with hierarchical clustering. Separately sequenced CD4+ and CD8+ repertoires were used to assign the CD4 or CD8 phenotype of responding clones. TCRdb applied fastp at Q25 and MiXCR to the public reads, then kept only in-frame beta chains. Each CDR3 protein appears once, grouped with its most common genes and DNA. The V and J calls and clone size are TCRdb's, not the authors'. This sample comprises roughly 400,000 distinct CDR3 sequences, roughly a quarter of them detected only once. Of the sample, around 8.7% falls within the top ten clones.

General findings and caveats noted by the study authors: Clones that contracted from day 15 to 85 showed balanced CD4/CD8 phenotypes, whereas a second wave of clones that expanded from day 15 to 37 leaned towards CD4+. Only a couple of mild cases were covered by the study, and larger cohorts that include severe cases with pre-infection samples were considered necessary. The detection of some responding clones in pre-infection memory suggests that pre-existing cross-reactive memory T cells joined the SARS-CoV-2 response. SARS-CoV-2 specificity of the second-wave clones peaking on day 37 was not confirmed. Contracting CD4+ clones turned up mainly in the CM and EM memory subsets, whereas EMRA was where CD8+ clones were enriched.

The CDR3 spans 16 residues, from the cysteine through the phenylalanine. The CDR3 DNA has 48 bases and is translated from base 1. Trimming takes 1 base off V and 2 bases off J; junction bases not matched to a gene: 9. CDR1 DFQATT and CDR2 SNEGSKA were looked up in the germline V gene (reference sequence). Note on this clonotype: The target of this receptor is not known. The record has no base qualities; no much larger clone is one base away.

The chain uses TRBV20-1 and TRBJ2-3, and 7 bases in between align with TRBD2. This receptor was taken from an adult woman who had mild COVID-19 (a few samples of this study predate the infection). The sample titles of this study are shuffled in the database, so cell type and time point are left out; the donor was told from shared clones. Material: PBMCs or a T cell subset sorted from them (not recorded which). The CDR3 reads as follows: CSARVASSGITDTQYF. In nucleotide form, the sequence is TGCAGTGCTAGAGTCGCCTCTAGCGGCATCACAGATACGCAGTATTTT.